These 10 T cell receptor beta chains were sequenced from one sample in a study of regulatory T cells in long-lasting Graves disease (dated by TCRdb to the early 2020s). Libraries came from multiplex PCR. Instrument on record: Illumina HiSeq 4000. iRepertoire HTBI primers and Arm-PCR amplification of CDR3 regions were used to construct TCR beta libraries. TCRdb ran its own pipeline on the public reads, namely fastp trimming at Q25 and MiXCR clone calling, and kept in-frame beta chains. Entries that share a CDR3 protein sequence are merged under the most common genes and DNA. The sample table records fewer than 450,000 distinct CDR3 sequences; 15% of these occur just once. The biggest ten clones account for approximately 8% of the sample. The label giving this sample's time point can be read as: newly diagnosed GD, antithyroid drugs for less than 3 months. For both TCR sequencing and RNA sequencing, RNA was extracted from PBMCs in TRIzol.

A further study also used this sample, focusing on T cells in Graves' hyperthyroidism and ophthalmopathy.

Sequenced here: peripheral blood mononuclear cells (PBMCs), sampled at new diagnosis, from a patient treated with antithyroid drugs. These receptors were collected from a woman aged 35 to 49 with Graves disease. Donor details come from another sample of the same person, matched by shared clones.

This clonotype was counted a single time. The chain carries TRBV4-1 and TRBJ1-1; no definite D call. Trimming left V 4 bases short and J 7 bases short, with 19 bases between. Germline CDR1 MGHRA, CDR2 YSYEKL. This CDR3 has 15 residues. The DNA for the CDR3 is TGCGCCAGCAGCCTCCCTCGCGGCAGACCTAATGAAGCTTTCTTT. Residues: CASSLPRGRPNEAFF.

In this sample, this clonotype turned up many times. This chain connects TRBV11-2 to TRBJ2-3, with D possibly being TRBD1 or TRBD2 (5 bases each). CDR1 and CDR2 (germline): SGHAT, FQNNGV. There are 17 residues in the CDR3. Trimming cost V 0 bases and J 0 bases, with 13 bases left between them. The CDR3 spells CASSLEGVTGSTDTQYF. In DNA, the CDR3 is TGTGCCAGCAGCTTAGAGGGGGTTACTGGTAGCACAGATACGCAGTATTTT. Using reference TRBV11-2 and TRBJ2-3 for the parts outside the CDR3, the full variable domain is EAGVAQSPRYKIIEKRQSVAFWCNPISGHATLYWYQQILGQGPKLLIQFQNNGVVDDSQLPKDRFSAERLKGVDSTLKIQPAKLEDSAVYLCASSLEGVTGSTDTQYFGPGTRLTVL.

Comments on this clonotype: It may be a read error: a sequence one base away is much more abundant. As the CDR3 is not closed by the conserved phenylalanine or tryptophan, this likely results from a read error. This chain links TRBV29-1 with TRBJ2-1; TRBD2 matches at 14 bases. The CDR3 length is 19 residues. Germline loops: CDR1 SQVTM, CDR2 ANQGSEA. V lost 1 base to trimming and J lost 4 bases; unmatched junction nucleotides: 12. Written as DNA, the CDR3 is TGCAGCGTTGAAGGTCTAGCAGGGGGACTAGCGGGGGTTTACAATGAGCAGTTCCTC. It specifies CSVEGLAGGLAGVYNEQFL.

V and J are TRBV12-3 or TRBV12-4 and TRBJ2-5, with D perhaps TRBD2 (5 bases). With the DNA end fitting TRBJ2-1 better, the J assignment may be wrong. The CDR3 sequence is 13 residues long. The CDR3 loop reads CASSLVLEGEQFF. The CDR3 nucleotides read TGTGCCAGCAGTTTGGTCCTCGAGGGTGAGCAGTTCTTC.

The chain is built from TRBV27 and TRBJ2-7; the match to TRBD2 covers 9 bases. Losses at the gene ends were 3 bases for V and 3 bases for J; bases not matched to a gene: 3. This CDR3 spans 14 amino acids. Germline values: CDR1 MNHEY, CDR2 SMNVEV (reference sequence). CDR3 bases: TGTGCCAGCAGTTTTGGCGGGAGGGACTACGAGCAGTACTTC. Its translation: CASSFGGRDYEQYF.

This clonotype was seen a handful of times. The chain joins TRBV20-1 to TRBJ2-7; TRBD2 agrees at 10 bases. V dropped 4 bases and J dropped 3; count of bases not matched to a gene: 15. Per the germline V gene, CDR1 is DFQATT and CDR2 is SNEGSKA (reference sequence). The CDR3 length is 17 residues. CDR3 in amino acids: CSAILPAGGPSRYEQYF. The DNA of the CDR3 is TGCAGTGCTATCCTCCCAGCGGGAGGGCCCTCTCGCTACGAGCAGTACTTC.

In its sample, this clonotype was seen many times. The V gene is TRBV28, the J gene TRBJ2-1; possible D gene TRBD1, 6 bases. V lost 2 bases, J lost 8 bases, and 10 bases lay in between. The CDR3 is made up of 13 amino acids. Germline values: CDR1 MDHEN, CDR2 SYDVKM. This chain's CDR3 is CASSLRAGDEQFF. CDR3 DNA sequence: TGTGCCAGCAGTTTAAGGGCAGGGGATGAGCAGTTCTTC. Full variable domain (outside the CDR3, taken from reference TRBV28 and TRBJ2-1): DVKVTQSSRYLVKRTGEKVFLECVQDMDHENMFWYRQDPGLGLRLIYFSYDVKMKEKGDIPEGYSVSREKKERFSLILESASTNQTSMYLCASSLRAGDEQFFGPGTRLTVL.

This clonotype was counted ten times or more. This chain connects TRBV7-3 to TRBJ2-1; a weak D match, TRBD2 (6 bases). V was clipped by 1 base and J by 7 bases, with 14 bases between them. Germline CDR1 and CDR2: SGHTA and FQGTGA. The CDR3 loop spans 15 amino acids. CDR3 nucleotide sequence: TGTGCCAGCAGCTTAAGGGTCGGGAGAGTGAATGAGCAGTTCTTC. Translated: CASSLRVGRVNEQFF. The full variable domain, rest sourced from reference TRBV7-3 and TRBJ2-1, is GAGVSQTPSNKVTEKGKYVELRCDPISGHTALYWYRQSLGQGPEFLIYFQGTGAADDSGLPNDRFFAVRPEGSVSTLKIQRTERGDSAVYLCASSLRVGRVNEQFFGPGTRLTVL.

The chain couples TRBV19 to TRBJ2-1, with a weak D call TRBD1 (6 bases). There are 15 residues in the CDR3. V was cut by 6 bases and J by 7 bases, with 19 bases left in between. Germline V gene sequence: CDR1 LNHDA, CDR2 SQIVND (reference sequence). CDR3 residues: CASRNFLGQNNEQFF. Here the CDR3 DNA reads TGTGCCAGTAGGAACTTTCTTGGACAGAATAATGAGCAGTTCTTC.

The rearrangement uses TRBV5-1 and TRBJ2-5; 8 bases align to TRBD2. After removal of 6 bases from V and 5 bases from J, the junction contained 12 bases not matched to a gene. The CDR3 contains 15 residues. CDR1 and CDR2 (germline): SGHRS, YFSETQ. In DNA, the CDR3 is TGCGCCAGCACGGAATTTAGCGGGAACATTGAGACCCAGTACTTC. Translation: CASTEFSGNIETQYF.